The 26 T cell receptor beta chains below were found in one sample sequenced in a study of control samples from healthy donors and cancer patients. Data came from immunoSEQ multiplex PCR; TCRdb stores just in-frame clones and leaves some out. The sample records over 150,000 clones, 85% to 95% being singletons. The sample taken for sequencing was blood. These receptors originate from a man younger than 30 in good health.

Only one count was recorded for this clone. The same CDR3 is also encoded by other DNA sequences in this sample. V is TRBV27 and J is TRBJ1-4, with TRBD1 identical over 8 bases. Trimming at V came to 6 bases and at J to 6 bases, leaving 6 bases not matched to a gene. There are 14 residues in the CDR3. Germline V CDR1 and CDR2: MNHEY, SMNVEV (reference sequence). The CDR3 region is CASRSGGRYEKLFF. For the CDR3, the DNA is TGTGCCAGCAGATCAGGGGGCAGATATGAAAAACTGTTTTTT.

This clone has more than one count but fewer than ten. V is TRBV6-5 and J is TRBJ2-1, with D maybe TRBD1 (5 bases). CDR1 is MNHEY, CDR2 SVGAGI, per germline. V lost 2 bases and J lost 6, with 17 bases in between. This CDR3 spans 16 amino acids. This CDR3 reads CASSYSRPGMPNEQFF. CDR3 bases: TGTGCCAGCAGTTACAGCCGGCCAGGGATGCCCAATGAGCAGTTCTTC.

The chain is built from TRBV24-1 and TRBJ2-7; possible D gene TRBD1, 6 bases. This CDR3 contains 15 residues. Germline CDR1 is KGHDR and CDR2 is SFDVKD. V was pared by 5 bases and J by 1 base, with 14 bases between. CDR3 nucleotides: TGTGCCACCAGTGGTTCCGGGACACTTTCCTACGAGCAGTACTTC. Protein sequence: CATSGSGTLSYEQYF.

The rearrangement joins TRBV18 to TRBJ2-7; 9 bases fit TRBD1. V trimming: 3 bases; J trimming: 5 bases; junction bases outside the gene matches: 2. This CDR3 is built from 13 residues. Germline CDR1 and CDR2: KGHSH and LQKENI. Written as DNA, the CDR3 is TGTGCCAGCTCACCCGGGACAGGGAACGAGCAGTACTTC. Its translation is CASSPGTGNEQYF.

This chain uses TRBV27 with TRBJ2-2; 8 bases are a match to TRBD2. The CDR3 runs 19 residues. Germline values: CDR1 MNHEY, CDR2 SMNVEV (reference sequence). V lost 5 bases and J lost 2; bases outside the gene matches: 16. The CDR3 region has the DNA TGTGCCAGCAGTAAATCCCTACCAAGCGGGGGTATCAACACCGGGGAGCTGTTTTTT. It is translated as CASSKSLPSGGINTGELFF.

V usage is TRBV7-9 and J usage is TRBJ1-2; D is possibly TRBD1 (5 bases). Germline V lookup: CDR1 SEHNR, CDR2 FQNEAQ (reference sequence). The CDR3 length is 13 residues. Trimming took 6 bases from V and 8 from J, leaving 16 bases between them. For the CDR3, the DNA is TGTGCCAGCAGTATTGGAGGGGCCGGGGGCTACACCTTC. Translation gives CASSIGGAGGYTF.

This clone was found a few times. The CDR3 loop reads CASSIPPNVGNQPQHF. Written as DNA, the CDR3 is TGTGCCAGTAGTATCCCCCCCAACGTGGGCAATCAGCCCCAGCATTTT. The chain uses TRBV19 and TRBJ1-5; D remains unclear. V lost 3 bases, J lost 2 bases, and 14 bases lay in between. The CDR3 contains 16 residues. CDR1 is LNHDA and CDR2 is SQIVND in the germline V gene (reference sequence).

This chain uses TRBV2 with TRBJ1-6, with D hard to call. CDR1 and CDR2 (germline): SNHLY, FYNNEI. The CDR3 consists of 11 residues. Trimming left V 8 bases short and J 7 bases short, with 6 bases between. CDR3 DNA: TGTGCCAGCGGAAGGAATTCACCCCTCCACTTT. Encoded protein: CASGRNSPLHF. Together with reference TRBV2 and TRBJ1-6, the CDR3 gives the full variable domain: EPEVTQTPSHQVTQMGQEVILRCVPISNHLYFYWYRQILGQKVEFLVSFYNNEISEKSEIFDDQFSVERPDGSNFTLKIRSTKLEDSAMYFCASGRNSPLHFGNGTRLTVT.

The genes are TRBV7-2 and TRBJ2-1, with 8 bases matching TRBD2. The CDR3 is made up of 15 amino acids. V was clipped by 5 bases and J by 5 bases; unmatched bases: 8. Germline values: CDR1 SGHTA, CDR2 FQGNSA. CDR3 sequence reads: CASSPSGGSHNEQFF. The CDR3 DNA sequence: TGTGCCAGCAGCCCCTCGGGGGGGAGCCACAATGAGCAGTTCTTC.

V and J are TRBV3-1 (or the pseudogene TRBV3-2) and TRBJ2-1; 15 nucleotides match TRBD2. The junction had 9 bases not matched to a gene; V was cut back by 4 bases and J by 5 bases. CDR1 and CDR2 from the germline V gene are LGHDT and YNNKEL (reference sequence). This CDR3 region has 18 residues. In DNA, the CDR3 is TGTGCCAGCAGCCCTTGGACTAGCGGGGGGGAATATCACAATGAGCAGTTCTTC. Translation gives CASSPWTSGGEYHNEQFF.

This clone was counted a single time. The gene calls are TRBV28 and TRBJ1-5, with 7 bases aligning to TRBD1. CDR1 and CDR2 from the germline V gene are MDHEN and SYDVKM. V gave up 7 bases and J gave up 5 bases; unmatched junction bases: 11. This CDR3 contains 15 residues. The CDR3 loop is CASMGEGRGYQPQHF. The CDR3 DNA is TGTGCCAGCATGGGTGAAGGCAGGGGGTATCAGCCCCAGCATTTT.

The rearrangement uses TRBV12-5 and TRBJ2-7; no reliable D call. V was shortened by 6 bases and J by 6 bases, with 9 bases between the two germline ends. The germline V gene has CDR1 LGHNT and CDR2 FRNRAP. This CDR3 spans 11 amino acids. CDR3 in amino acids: CASGLWGEQYF. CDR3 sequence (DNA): TGTGCTAGTGGCCTCTGGGGCGAGCAGTACTTC.

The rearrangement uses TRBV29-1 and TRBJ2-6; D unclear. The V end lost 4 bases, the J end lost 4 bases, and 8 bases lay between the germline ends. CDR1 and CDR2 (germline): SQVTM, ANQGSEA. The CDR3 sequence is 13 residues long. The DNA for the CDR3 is TGCAGCGTTGCCACGACGGGGGCCAACGTCCTGACTTTC. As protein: CSVATTGANVLTF.

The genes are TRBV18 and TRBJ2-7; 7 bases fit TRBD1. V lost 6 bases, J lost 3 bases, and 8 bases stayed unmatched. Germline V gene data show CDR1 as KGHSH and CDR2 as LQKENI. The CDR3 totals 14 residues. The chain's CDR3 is CASSGQDRVYEQYF. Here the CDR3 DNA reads TGTGCCAGCTCGGGACAAGACAGGGTCTACGAGCAGTACTTC. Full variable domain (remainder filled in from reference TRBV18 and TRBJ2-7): NAGVMQNPRHLVRRRGQEARLRCSPMKGHSHVYWYRQLPEEGLKFMVYLQKENIIDESGMPKERFSAEFPKEGPSILRIQQVVRGDSAAYFCASSGQDRVYEQYFGPGTRLTVT.

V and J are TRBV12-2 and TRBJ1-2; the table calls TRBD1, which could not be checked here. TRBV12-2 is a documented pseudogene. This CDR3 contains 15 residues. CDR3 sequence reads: CASRLPRQGSYGYTF. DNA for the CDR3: TGTGCAAGTCGCTTACCGAGACAGGGTAGCTATGGCTACACCTTC.

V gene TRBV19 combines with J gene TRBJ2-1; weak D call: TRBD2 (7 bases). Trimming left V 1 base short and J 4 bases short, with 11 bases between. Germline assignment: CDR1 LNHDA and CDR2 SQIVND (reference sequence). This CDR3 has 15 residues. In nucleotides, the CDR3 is TGTGCCAGTAGTATAGGTCGGGGGGCGTACAATGAGCAGTTCTTC. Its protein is CASSIGRGAYNEQFF.

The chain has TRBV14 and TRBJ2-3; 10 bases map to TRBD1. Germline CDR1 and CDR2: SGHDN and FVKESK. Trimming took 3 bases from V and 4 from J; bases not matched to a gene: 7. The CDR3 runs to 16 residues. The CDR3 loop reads CASSQAPGQGPDTQYF. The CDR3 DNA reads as TGTGCCAGCAGCCAGGCTCCGGGACAGGGGCCAGATACGCAGTATTTT.

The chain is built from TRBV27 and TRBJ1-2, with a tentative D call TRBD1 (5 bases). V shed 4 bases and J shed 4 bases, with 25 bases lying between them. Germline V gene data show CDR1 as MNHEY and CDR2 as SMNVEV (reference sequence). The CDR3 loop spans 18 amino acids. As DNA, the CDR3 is TGTGCCAGCAGTTCCTCATGGCCCCCTGGGACCAAAGGCTATGGCTACACCTTC. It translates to CASSSSWPPGTKGYGYTF.

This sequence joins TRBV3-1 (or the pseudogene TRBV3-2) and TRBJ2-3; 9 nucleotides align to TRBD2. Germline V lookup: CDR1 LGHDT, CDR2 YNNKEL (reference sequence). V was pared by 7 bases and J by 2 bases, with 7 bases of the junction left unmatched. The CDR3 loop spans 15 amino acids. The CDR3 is CASKKSGGNTDTQYF. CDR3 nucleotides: TGTGCCAGCAAGAAAAGCGGGGGGAACACAGATACGCAGTATTTT.

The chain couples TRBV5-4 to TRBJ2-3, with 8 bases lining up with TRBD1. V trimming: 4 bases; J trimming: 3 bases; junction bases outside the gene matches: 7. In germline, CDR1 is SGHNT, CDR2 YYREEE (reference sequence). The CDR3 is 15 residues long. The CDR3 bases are TGTGCCAGCAGCCTGCCGACAGGGGTGACAGATACGCAGTATTTT. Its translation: CASSLPTGVTDTQYF.

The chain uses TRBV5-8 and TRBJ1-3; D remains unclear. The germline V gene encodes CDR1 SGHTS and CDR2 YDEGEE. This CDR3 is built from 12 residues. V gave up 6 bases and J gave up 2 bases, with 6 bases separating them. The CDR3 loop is CASKGTGNTIYF. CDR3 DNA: TGTGCCAGCAAAGGGACTGGAAACACCATATATTTT.

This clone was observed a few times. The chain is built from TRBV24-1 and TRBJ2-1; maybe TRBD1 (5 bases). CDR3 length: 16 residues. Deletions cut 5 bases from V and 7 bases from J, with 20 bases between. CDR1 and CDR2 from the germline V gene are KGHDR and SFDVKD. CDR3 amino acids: CATSAQETVIRNEQFF. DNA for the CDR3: TGTGCCACCAGTGCCCAGGAGACAGTGATCAGGAATGAGCAGTTCTTC.

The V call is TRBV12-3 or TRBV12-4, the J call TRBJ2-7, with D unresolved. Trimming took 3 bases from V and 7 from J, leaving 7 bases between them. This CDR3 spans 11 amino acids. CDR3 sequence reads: CASSLKWEQYF. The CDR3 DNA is TGTGCCAGCAGTTTGAAGTGGGAGCAGTACTTC.

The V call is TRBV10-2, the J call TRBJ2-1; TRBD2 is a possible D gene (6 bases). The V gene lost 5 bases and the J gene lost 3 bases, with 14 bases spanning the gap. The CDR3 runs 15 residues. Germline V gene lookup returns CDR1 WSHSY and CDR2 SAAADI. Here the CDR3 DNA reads TGCGCCAGCAGTCTCGGGAGAGGAGGCTACAATGAGCAGTTCTTC. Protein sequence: CASSLGRGGYNEQFF.

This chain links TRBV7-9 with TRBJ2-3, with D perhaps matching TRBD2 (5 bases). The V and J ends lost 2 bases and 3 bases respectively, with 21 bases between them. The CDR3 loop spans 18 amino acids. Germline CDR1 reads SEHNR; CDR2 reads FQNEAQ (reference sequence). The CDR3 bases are TGTGCCAGCAGCTTAAATGTAGGCGCGGGTTCCGAAACAGATACGCAGTATTTT. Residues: CASSLNVGAGSETDTQYF.

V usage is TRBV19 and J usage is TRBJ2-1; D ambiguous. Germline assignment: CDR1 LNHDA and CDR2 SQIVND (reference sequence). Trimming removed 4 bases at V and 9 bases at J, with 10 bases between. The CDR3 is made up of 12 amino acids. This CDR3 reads CASSTWTGEQFF. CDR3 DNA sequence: TGTGCCAGTAGTACCTGGACGGGTGAGCAGTTCTTC.